This T cell receptor beta chain stems from a study of cytomegalovirus exposure and HLA in healthy donors. Whole-study results and caveats: A later analysis found most CMV-associated TCR beta chains apparently HLA-restricted.

Looked up from germline, CDR1 is MNHEY and CDR2 is SVGAGI. V lost 7 bases and J 0 bases, leaving 13 bases between the germline ends. CDR3 length equals 15 residues. This PCR relied on a set of 60 Vbeta primers and 13 Jbeta primers. Using immunoSEQ multiplex PCR, the repertoire was profiled, and TCRdb retains in-frame clones only, with some absent. The repertoire table contains 150,000 to 200,000 clones. Note on this clone: As yet, its antigen is unknown.

Donors sampled were nominally healthy, though unrecorded immune exposures were likely. J is TRBJ1-5 and V is TRBV6-5; perhaps TRBD1 as D (6 bases). The TCR originated in a man aged 25 to 45 in good health and CMV-seronegative. The sequenced sample was PBMCs. The DNA of the CDR3 is TGTGCCAGCAAGGGGACATACGATAGCAATCAGCCCCAGCATTTT. As protein: CASKGTYDSNQPQHF.